This section outlines one T cell receptor (beta chain) sequence together with its context. Germline V gives CDR1 SGHAT, CDR2 FQNNGV. Deletions cut 2 bases from V and 13 bases from J, with 12 bases between. The CDR3 length is 12 residues. The repertoire was sequenced with immunoSEQ multiplex PCR; TCRdb's copy has only in-frame clones and lacks some. The sample yields more than 50,000 clones, roughly 50% seen once. The data were obtained in a study of cytotoxic CD8 clonotypes in ibrutinib-treated CLL. The TCR originated in a human donor with chronic lymphocytic leukemia. The chain combines TRBV11-2 with TRBJ2-1; D assignment may be TRBD1 or TRBD2 (5 bases each). This sample comprised PBMCs, obtained after 12 months of ibrutinib treatment. Written as DNA, the CDR3 is TGTGCCAGCAGCTTATCGGGGACGATCCAGTTCTTC. It codes for CASSLSGTIQFF.